These 25 T cell receptor beta chains share one sample of origin, sequenced in a study of CD8+ T cells in alopecia areata. In each case, RNA was isolated and then reverse transcribed into cDNA as the sequencing template. Assay: immunoSEQ multiplex PCR; the TCRdb copy retains only in-frame clones and omits some. The sample has roughly 250,000 clones, 60% seen once. Stated treatment: oral pan-JAK inhibitor, 5-10 mg twice daily. The sample consisted of CD4+ T cells sorted from blood, taken between weeks 51 and 54, from a patient treated with tofacitinib. These receptors were obtained from a human donor with alopecia areata.

V gene TRBV6-6 combines with J gene TRBJ1-6, with D unclear. This CDR3 has 11 residues. Germline V gene sequence: CDR1 MNHNY, CDR2 SVGAGI (reference sequence). V lost 6 bases to trimming and J lost 4 bases, with 1 base between them. The CDR3 loop reads CASRYNSPLHF. The CDR3 DNA follows: TGTGCCAGCAGATATAATTCACCCCTCCACTTT.

This clone was picked up a small number of times. The gene calls are TRBV29-1 and TRBJ2-2; 9 nucleotides agree with TRBD1. The trim removed 5 bases at V and 2 bases at J, leaving 3 bases unmatched. This CDR3 has 14 amino acids. Germline CDR1 and CDR2: SQVTM and ANQGSEA. CDR3 region: CSVRTGVNTGELFF. The DNA of the CDR3 is TGCAGCGTTAGGACAGGGGTCAACACCGGGGAGCTGTTTTTT.

In DNA form, the CDR3 reads TGCAGCGTTGATGGTACAGATGGGGAGACCCAGTACTTC. It is translated as CSVDGTDGETQYF. The V and J genes are TRBV29-1 and TRBJ2-5; no clear D. Germline V gives CDR1 SQVTM, CDR2 ANQGSEA. There are 13 residues in the CDR3. The V end lost 3 bases, the J end lost 5 bases, and 13 bases lay between the germline ends.

This clone has a handful of counts. The chain combines TRBV9 with TRBJ2-3; D is undetermined. The length of the CDR3 is 14 residues. Between the trimmed V and J ends, which lost 4 bases and 0 bases, there was a span of 9 bases. Germline CDR1 is SGDLS and CDR2 is YYNGEE. CDR3 in DNA: TGTGCCAGCAGCTTTACGGCTAGCACAGATACGCAGTATTTT. Its protein product is CASSFTASTDTQYF. Full variable domain (remainder filled in from reference TRBV9 and TRBJ2-3): DSGVTQTPKHLITATGQRVTLRCSPRSGDLSVYWYQQSLDQGLQFLIQYYNGEERAKGNILERFSAQQFPDLHSELNLSSLELGDSALYFCASSFTASTDTQYFGPGTRLTVL.

The chain couples TRBV9 to TRBJ1-2, with TRBD1 identical over 8 bases. V lost 0 bases and J lost 0; bases outside the gene matches: 1. The germline CDR1 and CDR2 sequences are SGDLS and YYNGEE. There are 15 residues in the CDR3. The CDR3 DNA reads TGTGCCAGCAGCGTAGGGGGACAGGCTAACTATGGCTACACCTTC. Translating gives CASSVGGQANYGYTF.

This clone came up a few times. This rearrangement joins TRBV5-5 to TRBJ1-6; D is unresolved. The CDR3 sequence is 14 residues long. The V end lost 1 base, the J end lost 6 bases, and 8 bases lay between the germline ends. Per the germline V gene, CDR1 is SGHKS and CDR2 is YYEKEE (reference sequence). The CDR3 spells CASSLNSRNSPLHF. The CDR3 nucleotides read TGTGCCAGCAGCTTGAACAGCCGTAATTCACCCCTCCACTTT.

The chain carries TRBV15 and TRBJ1-2; a possible D gene is TRBD1 (5 bases). The germline CDR1 and CDR2 sequences are LNHNV and YYDKDF (reference sequence). This CDR3 region has 15 residues. V shed 0 bases and J shed 7 bases, with 15 bases lying between them. CDR3 sequence reads: CATSREGQGESGYTF. The CDR3 DNA is TGTGCCACCAGCAGAGAAGGGCAGGGTGAGAGTGGCTACACCTTC.

The chain links TRBV18 to TRBJ2-7; D is possibly TRBD1 (6 bases). This CDR3 comprises 15 residues. Trimming cost V 2 bases and J 4 bases, with 15 bases left between them. Germline loops: CDR1 KGHSH, CDR2 LQKENI. CDR3 protein: CASSPRAGDRYEQYF. CDR3 coding DNA: TGTGCCAGCTCACCAAGGGCAGGGGATCGGTACGAGCAGTACTTC.

J is TRBJ2-1 and V is TRBV9; 8 bases fit TRBD1. The junction had 6 bases not matched to a gene; V was cut back by 0 bases and J by 4 bases. The CDR3 contains 16 residues. Germline V gives CDR1 SGDLS, CDR2 YYNGEE. CDR3 sequence (DNA): TGTGCCAGCAGCGTAGCTACCAGGGACAGGTACAATGAGCAGTTCTTC. As protein: CASSVATRDRYNEQFF.

This clone showed up just once. This rearrangement joins TRBV27 to TRBJ2-5, with D possibly matching TRBD1 (5 bases). The germline V gene has CDR1 MNHEY and CDR2 SMNVEV (reference sequence). V was shortened by 5 bases and J by 1 base, with 14 bases between the two germline ends. The CDR3 contains 15 residues. The CDR3 reads CASSPLDSLQETQYF. The CDR3 coding sequence is TGTGCCAGCAGTCCTCTTGACAGTCTCCAAGAGACCCAGTACTTC.

This clone was observed a single time. The chain uses TRBV4-3 and TRBJ2-1; TRBD1 might be the D (5 bases). CDR1 is LGHNA, CDR2 YSLEER, per germline. The CDR3 sequence is 15 residues long. The germline V and J ends were trimmed by 0 bases and 8 bases, with 14 bases remaining between them. Here the CDR3 DNA reads TGCGCCAGCAGCCAAGAAGTTGGGCAGGGCTATGAGCAGTTCTTC. Protein sequence: CASSQEVGQGYEQFF.

There are a few counts of this clone. The rearrangement links TRBV14 to TRBJ2-2, with no clear D. Trimming pared 1 base from V and 6 bases from J, leaving 3 bases between. In germline, CDR1 is SGHDN, CDR2 FVKESK. This CDR3 is built from 12 residues. The CDR3 nucleotides read TGTGCCAGCAGCCAAGTCGCCGGGGAGCTGTTTTTT. This encodes CASSQVAGELFF.

The chain employs TRBV5-1 and TRBJ1-5; D unclear. This CDR3 is built from 18 residues. In germline, CDR1 is SGHRS, CDR2 YFSETQ. The V end was cut by 4 bases, the J end by 0 bases, with 20 bases between. The CDR3 nucleotides read TGCGCCAGCAGCGACGGACCTTCCCAGCCCTATAGCAATCAGCCCCAGCATTTT. This sequence encodes CASSDGPSQPYSNQPQHF.

The genes are TRBV5-4 and TRBJ2-5, with 8 bases aligning to TRBD1. Germline assignment: CDR1 SGHNT and CDR2 YYREEE (reference sequence). The junction had 6 bases not matched to a gene; V was cut back by 4 bases and J by 4 bases. This CDR3 comprises 14 residues. The CDR3 loop is CASSAGGTGETQYF. In DNA, the CDR3 is TGTGCCAGCAGCGCGGGCGGGACAGGAGAGACCCAGTACTTC.

The rearrangement joins TRBV18 to TRBJ1-1; no definite D call. The V end lost 2 bases, the J end lost 1 base, and 11 bases lay between the germline ends. This CDR3 is 15 amino acids long. Germline V gene lookup returns CDR1 KGHSH and CDR2 LQKENI. CDR3 protein: CASSPARAQNTEAFF. The CDR3 coding sequence is TGTGCCAGCTCACCAGCTAGGGCCCAGAACACTGAAGCTTTCTTT.

In this sample, this clone turned up a few times. The V gene is TRBV29-1, the J gene TRBJ2-7, with TRBD1 identical over 8 bases. Germline CDR1 and CDR2: SQVTM and ANQGSEA. The junction had 4 bases not matched to a gene; V was cut back by 7 bases and J by 2 bases. The CDR3 is 12 amino acids. CDR3 sequence reads: CSGRTGTYEQYF. CDR3 nucleotide sequence: TGCAGCGGCCGGACAGGGACCTACGAGCAGTACTTC.

This clone was picked up one time. V and J are TRBV30 and TRBJ2-5; a possible D gene is TRBD2 (5 bases). Trimming left V 1 base short and J 0 bases short, with 9 bases between. The CDR3 contains 14 residues. Per germline, CDR1 GTSNPN and CDR2 SVGIG (reference sequence). Here the CDR3 reads CAWSAGSHQETQYF. The CDR3 DNA sequence: TGTGCCTGGAGTGCGGGGAGCCACCAAGAGACCCAGTACTTC.

The V gene is TRBV6-5, the J gene TRBJ2-3; no firm D call. This CDR3 contains 14 residues. The germline gives CDR1 MNHEY, CDR2 SVGAGI. V lost 8 bases to trimming and J lost 1 base, with 13 bases between them. The CDR3 DNA is TGTGCCAGCGCCCAGGCACGGGGCACAGATACGCAGTATTTT. This sequence encodes CASAQARGTDTQYF.

The chain recombines TRBV6-5 with TRBJ2-7, with 13 bases aligning to TRBD2. This CDR3 has 15 residues. Germline CDR1 MNHEY, CDR2 SVGAGI. V gave up 2 bases and J gave up 5 bases; unmatched junction bases: 3. CDR3 protein: CASSYTGTSGNEQYF. CDR3 coding DNA: TGTGCCAGCAGTTACACCGGGACTAGCGGGAACGAGCAGTACTTC.

V is TRBV29-1 and J is TRBJ2-6; D gene unclear. CDR1 SQVTM and CDR2 ANQGSEA come from the germline V gene. Trimming removed 4 bases at V and 0 bases at J, with 7 bases between. This CDR3 contains 14 residues. The CDR3 DNA is TGCAGCGTTGGCCCCACCTCTGGGGCCAACGTCCTGACTTTC. As protein: CSVGPTSGANVLTF.

J is TRBJ1-2 and V is TRBV27; D gene ambiguous. This CDR3 is 15 amino acids long. V was cut by 2 bases and J by 8 bases, with 18 bases left in between. Germline CDR1 is MNHEY and CDR2 is SMNVEV (reference sequence). The CDR3 protein is CASSLSERHPYGYTF. As DNA, the CDR3 is TGTGCCAGCAGTTTAAGCGAAAGACACCCCTACGGCTACACCTTC.

The chain carries TRBV29-1 and TRBJ1-4; D gene unclear. Germline V lookup: CDR1 SQVTM, CDR2 ANQGSEA. The CDR3 runs 13 residues. Trimming pared 7 bases from V and 2 bases from J, leaving 11 bases between. The CDR3 nucleotides are TGCAGCGGGCTAGGGAGGACTAATGAAAAACTGTTTTTT. Encoded protein: CSGLGRTNEKLFF.

V usage is TRBV27 and J usage is TRBJ2-7, with D perhaps matching TRBD1 or TRBD2 (5 bases each). Trimming left V 2 bases short and J 5 bases short, with 13 bases between. The CDR3 contains 14 residues. Germline V gene data show CDR1 as MNHEY and CDR2 as SMNVEV (reference sequence). The CDR3 nucleotides read TGTGCCAGCAGTTTAGAGGGCAGGGCCAACGAGCAGTACTTC. Encoded protein: CASSLEGRANEQYF.

The chain recombines TRBV29-1 with TRBJ2-7, with 10 positions matching TRBD1. The CDR3 spans 14 residues. Germline V gene data show CDR1 as SQVTM and CDR2 as ANQGSEA. The J segment lost 4 bases and the V segment lost 6 bases, leaving 9 bases of the junction unmatched. Written as DNA, the CDR3 is TGCAGCGTCCTCGAGACAGGGGGCCCGTACGAGCAGTACTTC. Amino acids: CSVLETGGPYEQYF.

This clone was seen a few times. The chain carries TRBV30 and TRBJ2-7; D is perhaps TRBD1 (6 bases). Germline CDR1 is GTSNPN and CDR2 is SVGIG (reference sequence). The CDR3 extends over 13 amino acids. The V end lost 4 bases, the J end lost 3 bases, and 13 bases lay between the germline ends. The CDR3 bases are TGTGCCTGGACACCCGGGACATACTACGAGCAGTACTTC. This codes for CAWTPGTYYEQYF.